The next 21 T cell receptor beta chains were all read from a single sample in a study of blood T cell repertoires in COVID-19. Produced via immunoSEQ multiplex PCR; TCRdb's table is partial and in-frame only. The sample shows 30,000 to 40,000 clones, about 86% of them seen only once. Sequencing used peripheral blood. The receptors stem from a woman of 80 years or more with active or convalescent COVID-19.

The gene calls are TRBV6-1 and TRBJ1-2; D unclear. CDR1 and CDR2 from the germline V gene are MNHNS and SASEGT. Deletions cut 1 base from V and 0 bases from J, with 9 bases between. The CDR3 has 15 residues. In DNA form, the CDR3 reads TGTGCCAGCAGTGAAGTTGGAGGATCTAACTATGGCTACACCTTC. Translated: CASSEVGGSNYGYTF.

The V gene is TRBV6-5, the J gene TRBJ1-1; 7 bases match TRBD1. Germline lookup yields CDR1 MNHEY and CDR2 SVGAGI. The CDR3 contains 13 residues. The J segment lost 3 bases and the V segment lost 4 bases, leaving 2 bases of the junction unmatched. The CDR3 sequence is CASSLDRYTEAFF. The CDR3 bases are TGTGCCAGCAGTTTGGACAGGTACACTGAAGCTTTCTTT.

The J gene is TRBJ2-7, the V gene TRBV27, with a possible D match to TRBD2 (5 bases). Between the trimmed V and J ends, which lost 5 bases and 1 base, there was a span of 15 bases. The CDR3 runs 15 residues. Germline-derived CDR1 and CDR2 are MNHEY and SMNVEV (reference sequence). The CDR3 here is CASSLAPTGSYEQYF. The CDR3 DNA follows: TGTGCCAGCAGTCTAGCACCGACGGGATCCTACGAGCAGTACTTC.

This rearrangement joins TRBV11-3 to TRBJ2-1; 9 positions agree with TRBD2. The ends lost 5 bases at V and 0 bases at J; junction bases unmatched: 2. Germline V gene sequence: CDR1 SGHNT, CDR2 YENEEA. The CDR3 extends over 15 amino acids. For the CDR3, the DNA is TGTGCCAGCAGCGGGGGACTAGCCTCCTACAATGAGCAGTTCTTC. It encodes CASSGGLASYNEQFF.

The chain links TRBV2 to TRBJ2-5; 7 bases map to TRBD2. Germline assignment: CDR1 SNHLY and CDR2 FYNNEI. This CDR3 has 12 amino acids. The junction had 3 bases not matched to a gene; V was cut back by 6 bases and J by 5 bases. CDR3 sequence (DNA): TGTGCCAGCAGGGAGGGAGGGGAGACCCAGTACTTC. Amino acid sequence: CASREGGETQYF.

The J gene is TRBJ1-4, the V gene TRBV6-5; TRBD1 is a possible D gene (5 bases). CDR1 is MNHEY and CDR2 is SVGAGI in the germline V gene. The CDR3 runs to 14 residues. V was shortened by 6 bases and J by 4 bases, with 12 bases between the two germline ends. CDR3 bases: TGTGCCAGCAGCCTACAGGTCCTTAATGAAAAACTGTTTTTT. Translating gives CASSLQVLNEKLFF.

The gene calls are TRBV5-1 and TRBJ2-1; the match to TRBD2 covers 7 bases. V trimming: 4 bases; J trimming: 0 bases; junction bases outside the gene matches: 1. The CDR3 extends over 14 amino acids. Germline CDR1 and CDR2: SGHRS and YFSETQ. The CDR3 nucleotides read TGCGCCAGCAGCCCGGGGGGCTCCTACAATGAGCAGTTCTTC. It codes for CASSPGGSYNEQFF.

This clone was picked up one time. CDR3 residues: CASSVVEGNTIYF. The DNA for the CDR3 is TGTGCCAGCAGCGTAGTGGAGGGCAACACCATATATTTT. The chain employs TRBV9 and TRBJ1-3; D gene uncertain. V dropped 0 bases and J dropped 7 bases, with 8 bases sitting between them. This CDR3 is 13 amino acids long. Per the germline V gene, CDR1 is SGDLS and CDR2 is YYNGEE.

The J gene is TRBJ2-5, the V gene TRBV24-1; 7 bases align to TRBD1. Germline V gives CDR1 KGHDR, CDR2 SFDVKD. The V gene end was trimmed by 3 bases and the J gene end by 7 bases; junction bases not matched to a gene: 7. The CDR3 consists of 14 residues. CDR3 DNA sequence: TGTGCCACCAGTGATCACCGGACAGGCGCGACCCAGTACTTC. This gives the protein CATSDHRTGATQYF.

The V gene is TRBV2, the J gene TRBJ1-5; D is possibly TRBD1 (5 bases). The germline V gene has CDR1 SNHLY and CDR2 FYNNEI. The CDR3 extends over 14 amino acids. The germline V and J ends were trimmed by 6 bases and 0 bases, with 9 bases remaining between them. The DNA of the CDR3 is TGTGCCAGCAGCCTCAGGGATAGCAATCAGCCCCAGCATTTT. This codes for CASSLRDSNQPQHF.

This chain joins TRBV28 and TRBJ1-2; 8 bases align to TRBD1. CDR1 and CDR2 (germline): MDHEN, SYDVKM. V lost 6 bases and J lost 7; bases outside the gene matches: 19. The CDR3 runs 17 residues. The CDR3 here is CASRKLTGVPDLGGYTF. CDR3 in DNA: TGTGCCAGCAGAAAACTGACAGGGGTCCCCGACTTGGGTGGCTACACCTTC.

The table lists this clone with a few counts. V and J are TRBV5-1 and TRBJ1-6, with D possibly TRBD1 on 5 matching bases. V shed 5 bases and J shed 7 bases, with 16 bases lying between them. Germline CDR1 SGHRS, CDR2 YFSETQ. The CDR3 runs 15 residues. This CDR3 is CASRGGKGENSPLHF. The CDR3 coding sequence is TGCGCCAGCAGGGGGGGGAAGGGAGAAAATTCACCCCTCCACTTT. The full variable domain, rest sourced from reference TRBV5-1 and TRBJ1-6, is KAGVTQTPRYLIKTRGQQVTLSCSPISGHRSVSWYQQTPGQGLQFLFEYFSETQRNKGNFPGRFSGRQFSNSRSEMNVSTLELGDSALYLCASRGGKGENSPLHFGNGTRLTVT.

This chain connects TRBV3-1 (or the pseudogene TRBV3-2) to TRBJ2-3; 7 nucleotides agree with TRBD1. CDR1 and CDR2 from the germline V gene are LGHDT and YNNKEL (reference sequence). J was trimmed by 3 bases and V by 4 bases; bases with no gene match: 10. The CDR3 is made up of 16 amino acids. The CDR3 loop reads CASSLSAGGGTDTQYF. The CDR3 nucleotides are TGTGCCAGCAGCCTTTCAGCAGGGGGTGGGACAGATACGCAGTATTTT.

The V and J genes are TRBV5-4 and TRBJ2-1, with D hard to call. V lost 5 bases to trimming and J lost 2 bases, with 14 bases between them. Germline assignment: CDR1 SGHNT and CDR2 YYREEE (reference sequence). There are 15 residues in the CDR3. CDR3 sequence: CASRKVHEAYNEQFF. Here the CDR3 DNA reads TGTGCCAGCAGGAAAGTACATGAAGCCTACAATGAGCAGTTCTTC.

The V gene is TRBV6-2 or TRBV6-3, the J gene TRBJ2-2; D might be TRBD2 (6 bases). The CDR3 runs 15 residues. Germline CDR1 is MNHEY and CDR2 is SVGEGT. Trimming left V 3 bases short and J 5 bases short, with 13 bases between. The DNA of the CDR3 is TGTGCCAGCAGTTATAGCTGGGGAGGTACCGGGGAGCTGTTTTTT. This encodes CASSYSWGGTGELFF.

The chain has TRBV2 and TRBJ1-1; TRBD1 might be the D (5 bases). Trimming pared 11 bases from V and 5 bases from J, leaving 18 bases between. The CDR3 is 13 residues long. Germline V CDR1 and CDR2: SNHLY, FYNNEI. CDR3 nucleotide sequence: TGTGCCGCGGGGGAAGAGGTGGCGACTGAAGCTTTCTTT. This codes for CAAGEEVATEAFF.

The rearrangement uses TRBV2 and TRBJ2-7; D is possibly TRBD1 (6 bases). V gave up 5 bases and J gave up 2 bases, with 10 bases separating them. This CDR3 is built from 13 residues. Germline V gene data show CDR1 as SNHLY and CDR2 as FYNNEI. For the CDR3, the DNA is TGTGCCAGCAGTTCCGGGACAACCTACGAGCAGTACTTC. Protein: CASSSGTTYEQYF.

V and J are TRBV6-6 and TRBJ2-7, with D perhaps matching TRBD1 (6 bases). The V end lost 2 bases, the J end lost 2 bases, and 16 bases lay between the germline ends. The CDR3 spans 16 residues. Germline V lookup: CDR1 MNHNY, CDR2 SVGAGI (reference sequence). DNA of the CDR3: TGTGCCAGCAGTTACAGGGACACCCAGGGCCCCTACGAGCAGTACTTC. It specifies CASSYRDTQGPYEQYF.

The chain uses TRBV10-3 and TRBJ2-3, with 9 nucleotides matching TRBD1. J was trimmed by 2 bases and V by 9 bases; bases with no gene match: 3. The CDR3 loop spans 13 amino acids. Germline values: CDR1 ENHRY, CDR2 SYGVKD. Here the CDR3 reads CAIGTGFTDTQYF. Here the CDR3 DNA reads TGTGCCATTGGGACAGGGTTCACAGATACGCAGTATTTT.

The gene calls are TRBV5-6 and TRBJ1-5; D possibly corresponds to TRBD1 (5 bases). Germline V gives CDR1 SGHDT, CDR2 YYEEEE. CDR3 length: 15 amino acids. V was pared by 4 bases and J by 4 bases, with 15 bases between. The CDR3: CASSDRIGWNQPQHF. CDR3 sequence (DNA): TGTGCCAGCAGCGACAGAATCGGGTGGAATCAGCCCCAGCATTTT.

The chain recombines TRBV7-3 with TRBJ2-6; D might be TRBD1 (6 bases). CDR3 length: 14 residues. The V gene lost 7 bases and the J gene lost 2 bases, with 9 bases spanning the gap. From germline, CDR1 is SGHTA and CDR2 FQGTGA. CDR3 sequence (DNA): TGTGCCAGCACAACAGGGCCTGGGGCCAACGTCCTGACTTTC. Protein: CASTTGPGANVLTF. The full variable domain, rest sourced from reference TRBV7-3 and TRBJ2-6, is GAGVSQTPSNKVTEKGKYVELRCDPISGHTALYWYRQSLGQGPEFLIYFQGTGAADDSGLPNDRFFAVRPEGSVSTLKIQRTERGDSAVYLCASTTGPGANVLTFGAGSRLTVL.